This TCR beta chain was observed in a study of blood T cells in healthy people across ages. The table lists this clonotype with a few counts. Together with a sample-barcoded 5' primer, a J-beta primer mix was included in a second PCR lasting roughly 6 to 12 cycles. All cDNA molecules were each tagged by a template-switch adaptor with 12 random nucleotides. TCRdb called the 5' RACE reads again in MiXCR, with one record for every CDR3 protein. The sample includes 750,000 to 850,000 distinct CDR3 sequences, more than 20% of them seen just once. V was trimmed by 3 bases and J by 8 bases, leaving 14 bases between them. This CDR3 has 14 amino acids. The germline V gene encodes CDR1 MDHEN and CDR2 SYDVKM. This same sample was also taken into another study, of T cells of mothers and their children. Turning to that study: Barcodes for each sample and 2-4 random nucleotides were added by the M1S primer used in the second PCR.

V gene TRBV28 combines with J gene TRBJ2-1; perhaps TRBD2 as D (6 bases). Sequencing was done on a sample of blood. The TCR comes from a boy between 10 and 17 years old in good health. The CDR3 reads CASSFGLWSDEQFF. In nucleotides, the CDR3 is TGTGCCAGCAGTTTCGGACTATGGTCCGATGAGCAGTTCTTC.